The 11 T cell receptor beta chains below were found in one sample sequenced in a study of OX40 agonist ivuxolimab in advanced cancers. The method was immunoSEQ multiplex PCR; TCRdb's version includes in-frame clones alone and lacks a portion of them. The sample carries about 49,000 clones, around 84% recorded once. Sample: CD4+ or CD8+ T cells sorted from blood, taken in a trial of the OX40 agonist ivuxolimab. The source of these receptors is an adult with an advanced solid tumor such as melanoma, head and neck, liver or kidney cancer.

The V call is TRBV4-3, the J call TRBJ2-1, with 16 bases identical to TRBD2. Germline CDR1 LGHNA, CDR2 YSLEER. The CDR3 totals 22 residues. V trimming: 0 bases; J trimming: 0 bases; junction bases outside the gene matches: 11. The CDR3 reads CASSQEPLPGLAGGSSYNEQFF. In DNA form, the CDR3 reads TGCGCCAGCAGCCAAGAGCCGCTGCCGGGACTAGCGGGGGGGAGCTCCTACAATGAGCAGTTCTTC.

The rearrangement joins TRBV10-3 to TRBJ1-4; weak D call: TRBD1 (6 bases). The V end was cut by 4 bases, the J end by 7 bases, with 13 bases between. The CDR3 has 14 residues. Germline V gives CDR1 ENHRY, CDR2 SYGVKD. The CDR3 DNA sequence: TGTGCCATCAGTGCAAGGGGGGGCTTTGAAAAACTGTTTTTT. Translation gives CAISARGGFEKLFF.

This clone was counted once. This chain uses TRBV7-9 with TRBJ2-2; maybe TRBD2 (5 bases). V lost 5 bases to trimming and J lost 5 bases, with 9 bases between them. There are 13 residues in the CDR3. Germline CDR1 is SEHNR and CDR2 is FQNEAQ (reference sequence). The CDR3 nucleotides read TGTGCCAGCAGCCCCACGGGGACCGGGGAGCTGTTTTTT. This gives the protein CASSPTGTGELFF. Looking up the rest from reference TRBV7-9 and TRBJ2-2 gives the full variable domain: DTGVSQNPRHKITKRGQNVTFRCDPISEHNRLYWYRQTLGQGPEFLTYFQNEAQLEKSRLLSDRFSAERPKGSFSTLEIQRTEQGDSAMYLCASSPTGTGELFFGEGSRLTVL.

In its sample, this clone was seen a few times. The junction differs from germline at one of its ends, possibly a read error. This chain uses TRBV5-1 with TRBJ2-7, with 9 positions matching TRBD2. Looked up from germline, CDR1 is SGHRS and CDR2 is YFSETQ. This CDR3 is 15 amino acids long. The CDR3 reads CASSAGLADSHEQYF. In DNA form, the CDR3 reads TGCGCCAGCAGCGCGGGACTAGCTGACTCCCACGAGCAGTACTTC.

The CDR3 DNA is TGCGCCAGCAGCCAAGAAGGGGAAGGGACAGGACGTGGCTACACCTTC. It specifies CASSQEGEGTGRGYTF. The V and J genes are TRBV4-1 and TRBJ1-2; 8 bases fit TRBD1. The CDR3 is 16 residues long. The J segment lost 7 bases and the V segment lost 0 bases, leaving 10 bases of the junction unmatched. Per the germline V gene, CDR1 is MGHRA and CDR2 is YSYEKL.

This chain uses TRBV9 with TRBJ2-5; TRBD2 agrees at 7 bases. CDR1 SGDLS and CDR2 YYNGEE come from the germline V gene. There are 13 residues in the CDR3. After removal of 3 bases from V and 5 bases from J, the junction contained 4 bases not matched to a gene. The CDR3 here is CASSGRGEETQYF. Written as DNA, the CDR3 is TGTGCCAGCAGCGGACGGGGGGAGGAGACCCAGTACTTC. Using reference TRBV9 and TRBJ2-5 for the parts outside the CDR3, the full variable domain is DSGVTQTPKHLITATGQRVTLRCSPRSGDLSVYWYQQSLDQGLQFLIQYYNGEERAKGNILERFSAQQFPDLHSELNLSSLELGDSALYFCASSGRGEETQYFGPGTRLLVL.

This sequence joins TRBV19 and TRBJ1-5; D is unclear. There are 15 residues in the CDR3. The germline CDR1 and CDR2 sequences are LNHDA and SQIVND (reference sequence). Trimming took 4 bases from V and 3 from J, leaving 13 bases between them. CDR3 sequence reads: CASSTWVGPNQPQHF. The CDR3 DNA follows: TGTGCCAGTAGTACGTGGGTAGGTCCCAATCAGCCCCAGCATTTT.

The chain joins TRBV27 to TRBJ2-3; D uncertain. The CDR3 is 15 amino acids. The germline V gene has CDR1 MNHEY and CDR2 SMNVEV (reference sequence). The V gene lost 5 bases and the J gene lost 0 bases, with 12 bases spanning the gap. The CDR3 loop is CASSSTDESTDTQYF. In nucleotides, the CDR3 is TGTGCCAGCAGTAGTACGGACGAAAGCACAGATACGCAGTATTTT.

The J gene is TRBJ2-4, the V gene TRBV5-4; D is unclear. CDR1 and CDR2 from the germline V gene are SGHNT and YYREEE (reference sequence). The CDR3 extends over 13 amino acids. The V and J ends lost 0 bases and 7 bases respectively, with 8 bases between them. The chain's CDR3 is CASSLEIGNIQYF. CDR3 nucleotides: TGTGCCAGCAGCTTGGAGATAGGGAACATTCAGTACTTC.

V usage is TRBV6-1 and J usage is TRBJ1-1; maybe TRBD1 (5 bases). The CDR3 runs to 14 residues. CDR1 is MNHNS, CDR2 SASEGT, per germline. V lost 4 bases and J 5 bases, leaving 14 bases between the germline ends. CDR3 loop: CASSATGWGTEAFF. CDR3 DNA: TGTGCCAGCAGTGCTACAGGCTGGGGGACTGAAGCTTTCTTT.

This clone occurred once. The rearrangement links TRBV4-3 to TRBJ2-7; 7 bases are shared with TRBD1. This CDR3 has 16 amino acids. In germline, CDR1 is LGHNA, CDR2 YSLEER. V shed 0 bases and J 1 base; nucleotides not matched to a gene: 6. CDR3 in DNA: TGCGCCAGCAGCCAAGACCGGGACAGCCTTTCCTACGAGCAGTACTTC. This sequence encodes CASSQDRDSLSYEQYF.